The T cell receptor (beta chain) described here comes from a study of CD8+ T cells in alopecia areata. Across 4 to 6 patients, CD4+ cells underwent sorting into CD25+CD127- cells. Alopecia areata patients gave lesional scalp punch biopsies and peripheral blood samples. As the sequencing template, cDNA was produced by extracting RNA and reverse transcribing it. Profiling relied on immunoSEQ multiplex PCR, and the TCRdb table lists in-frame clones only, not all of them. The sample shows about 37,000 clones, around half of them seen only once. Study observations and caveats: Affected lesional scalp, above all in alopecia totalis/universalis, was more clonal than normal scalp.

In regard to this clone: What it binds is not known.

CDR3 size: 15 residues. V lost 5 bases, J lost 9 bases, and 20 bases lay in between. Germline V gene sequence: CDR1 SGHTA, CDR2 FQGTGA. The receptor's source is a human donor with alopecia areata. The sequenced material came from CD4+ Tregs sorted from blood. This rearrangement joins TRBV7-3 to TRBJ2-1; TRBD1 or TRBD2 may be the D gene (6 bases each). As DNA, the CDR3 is TGTGCCAGCAGCCCTAGAGGTGAACCGGGGGCTGAGCAGTTCTTC. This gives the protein CASSPRGEPGAEQFF.